Below, 8 T cell receptor beta chains from the same sample are listed, as sequenced in a study of blood T cells in healthy people across ages. A second PCR, run for roughly 7 to 11 cycles, used a sample-barcoded 5' primer plus a J-beta primer mix. MiXCR, applied by TCRdb to the 5' RACE reads, yields one record per CDR3 protein. Counted here are roughly 650,000 distinct CDR3 sequences, about 32% occurring once; the ten biggest clones make up 15%. Sequencing was performed on blood. These receptors all stem from a woman aged 80 or older in good health.

The CDR3 DNA follows: TGTGCCAGCTATAGGGGACAGACAGAAGCTTTCTTT. This translates into CASYRGQTEAFF. V usage is TRBV6-5 and J usage is TRBJ1-1; 7 nucleotides match TRBD1. V lost 8 bases to trimming and J lost 8 bases; unmatched junction nucleotides: 8. The CDR3 is 12 residues long. Germline CDR1 is MNHEY and CDR2 is SVGAGI.

The table lists this clonotype with many counts. The V call is TRBV6-4, the J call TRBJ2-3; the match to TRBD2 covers 7 bases. The CDR3 contains 15 residues. Germline V lookup: CDR1 MRHNA, CDR2 SNTAGT. The trim removed 4 bases at V and 2 bases at J, leaving 6 bases unmatched. The CDR3 loop is CASSVGGGSTDTQYF. CDR3 coding DNA: TGTGCCAGCAGTGTAGGCGGGGGATCCACAGATACGCAGTATTTT.

J is TRBJ1-4 and V is TRBV28, with D uncertain. The CDR3 runs 16 residues. CDR1 and CDR2 from the germline V gene are MDHEN and SYDVKM. Trimming shortened V by 6 bases and J by 2 bases, and 16 bases separated the two germline ends. DNA of the CDR3: TGTGCCAGCAGCTGGGCCACAGCACCCACTAATGAAAAACTGTTTTTT. Translation: CASSWATAPTNEKLFF. Full variable domain (rest looked up from reference TRBV28 and TRBJ1-4): DVKVTQSSRYLVKRTGEKVFLECVQDMDHENMFWYRQDPGLGLRLIYFSYDVKMKEKGDIPEGYSVSREKKERFSLILESASTNQTSMYLCASSWATAPTNEKLFFGSGTQLSVL.

This clonotype has ten or more counts. The CDR3 reads CAIGGKAGVRGEQYF. CDR3 nucleotides: TGTGCCATCGGAGGGAAGGCGGGGGTCCGGGGTGAGCAGTACTTC. The V call is TRBV10-3, the J call TRBJ2-7, with 7 nucleotides matching TRBD2. This CDR3 spans 15 amino acids. J was trimmed by 7 bases and V by 8 bases; bases with no gene match: 17. Germline loops: CDR1 ENHRY, CDR2 SYGVKD.

This clonotype was seen at least ten times. This rearrangement joins TRBV6-1 to TRBJ2-7, with D unresolved. Trimming shortened V by 2 bases and J by 4 bases, and 12 bases separated the two germline ends. Germline-derived CDR1 and CDR2 are MNHNS and SASEGT. The CDR3 has 14 amino acids. CDR3 bases: TGTGCCAGCAGTGAACCCCCACGTGGGTACGAGCAGTACTTC. Translated, it gives CASSEPPRGYEQYF.

A word on this clonotype: At one of its ends the junction is not consistent with the germline gene, which may arise from a read error. This chain links TRBV6-1 with TRBJ2-1; a possible D gene is TRBD1 (5 bases). The CDR3 has 13 residues. From germline, CDR1 is MNHNS and CDR2 SASEGT. The CDR3 protein is CACSGASLNERFF. Written as DNA, the CDR3 is TGTGCCTGCAGTGGGGCCTCGCTAAATGAGCGGTTCTTC.

V usage is TRBV15 and J usage is TRBJ2-7; 8 nucleotides agree with TRBD2. The CDR3 has 16 amino acids. CDR1 is LNHNV, CDR2 YYDKDF, per germline (reference sequence). Trimming removed 1 base from V and 2 bases from J; junction bases left unmatched: 7. This chain's CDR3 is CATSRGSGGGAYEQYF. As DNA, the CDR3 is TGTGCCACCAGCAGAGGGAGCGGGGGAGGAGCCTACGAGCAGTACTTC.

This clonotype has at least ten counts. DNA for the CDR3: TGTGCCAGCAGCCAGGCACGGAACACTGAAGCTTTCTTT. Its protein product is CASSQARNTEAFF. This chain joins TRBV7-3 and TRBJ1-1; D remains ambiguous. V dropped 5 bases and J dropped 1 base, with 8 bases sitting between them. CDR3 length: 13 residues. Germline-derived CDR1 and CDR2 are SGHTA and FQGTGA.